This TCR beta chain was recorded in a study of shared clonotypes between healthy human individuals. Background on the study: With ages of 18 to 49, the donors were a couple of women and a few men.

Positively selected for CCR7, the CD45RO-negative cells used as naive CD8 cells excluded terminally differentiated effector memory CD45RA+ cells. As for this clone: As yet, its antigen is unknown.

The data were produced by immunoSEQ multiplex PCR, yet TCRdb's version contains in-frame clones alone and is incomplete. The table lists under 1 million clones, roughly 96% of them singletons. General study points: It was observed that approximately 5% of naive CD4 clonotypes were shared across a handful of donors. At large depth, rarefaction still showed sorted-subset sequencing to be incomplete. Limited genetic and exposure-history diversity came from having few donors.

The clonotype comes from a man aged 25 to 45 in good health. The specimen sequenced was naive CD8+ T cells sorted from blood.

This chain's CDR3 is CAIPPRDRGNYGYTF. CDR3 sequence (DNA): TGTGCCATCCCGCCCAGGGACAGGGGAAACTATGGCTACACCTTC. This chain connects TRBV7-9 to TRBJ1-2; 10 nucleotides align to TRBD1. V was clipped by 10 bases and J by 2 bases; unmatched bases: 10. The CDR3 runs to 15 residues. Per the germline V gene, CDR1 is SEHNR and CDR2 is FQNEAQ (reference sequence).